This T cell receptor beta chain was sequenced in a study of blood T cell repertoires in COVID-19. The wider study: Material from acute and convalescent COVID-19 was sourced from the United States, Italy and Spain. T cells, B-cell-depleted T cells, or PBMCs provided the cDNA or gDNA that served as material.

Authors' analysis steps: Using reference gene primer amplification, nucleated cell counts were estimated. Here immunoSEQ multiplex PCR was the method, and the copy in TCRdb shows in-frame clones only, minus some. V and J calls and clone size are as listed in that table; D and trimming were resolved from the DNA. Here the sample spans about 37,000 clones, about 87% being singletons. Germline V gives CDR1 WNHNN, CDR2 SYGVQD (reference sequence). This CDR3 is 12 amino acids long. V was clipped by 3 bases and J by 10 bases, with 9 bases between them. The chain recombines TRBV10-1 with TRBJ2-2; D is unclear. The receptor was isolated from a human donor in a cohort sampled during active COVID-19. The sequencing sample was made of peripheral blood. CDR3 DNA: TGCGCCAGCAGTGATGCGGCTACGGAGCTGTTTTTT. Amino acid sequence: CASSDAATELFF.